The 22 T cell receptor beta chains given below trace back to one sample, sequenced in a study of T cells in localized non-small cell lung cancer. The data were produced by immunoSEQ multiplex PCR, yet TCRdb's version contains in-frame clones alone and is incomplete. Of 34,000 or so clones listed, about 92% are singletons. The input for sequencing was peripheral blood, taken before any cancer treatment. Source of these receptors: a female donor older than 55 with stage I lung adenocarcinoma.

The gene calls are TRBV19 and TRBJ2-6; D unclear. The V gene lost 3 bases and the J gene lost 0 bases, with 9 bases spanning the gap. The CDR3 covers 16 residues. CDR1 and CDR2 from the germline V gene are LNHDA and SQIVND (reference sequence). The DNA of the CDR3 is TGTGCCAGTAGTATTTCTGCCCGCTCTGGGGCCAACGTCCTGACTTTC. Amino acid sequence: CASSISARSGANVLTF.

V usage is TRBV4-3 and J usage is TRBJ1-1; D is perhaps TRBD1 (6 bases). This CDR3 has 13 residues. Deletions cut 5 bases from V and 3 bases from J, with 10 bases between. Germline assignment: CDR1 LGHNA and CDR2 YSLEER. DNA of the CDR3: TGCGCCAGCAGCAACAACAGGGACACTGAAGCTTTCTTT. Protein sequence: CASSNNRDTEAFF.

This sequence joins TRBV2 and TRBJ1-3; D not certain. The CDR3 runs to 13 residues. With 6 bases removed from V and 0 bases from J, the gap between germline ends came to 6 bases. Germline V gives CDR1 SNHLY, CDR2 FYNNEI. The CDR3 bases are TGTGCCAGCAGGGAAAACTCTGGAAACACCATATATTTT. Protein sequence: CASRENSGNTIYF. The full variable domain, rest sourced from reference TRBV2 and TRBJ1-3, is EPEVTQTPSHQVTQMGQEVILRCVPISNHLYFYWYRQILGQKVEFLVSFYNNEISEKSEIFDDQFSVERPDGSNFTLKIRSTKLEDSAMYFCASRENSGNTIYFGEGSWLTVV.

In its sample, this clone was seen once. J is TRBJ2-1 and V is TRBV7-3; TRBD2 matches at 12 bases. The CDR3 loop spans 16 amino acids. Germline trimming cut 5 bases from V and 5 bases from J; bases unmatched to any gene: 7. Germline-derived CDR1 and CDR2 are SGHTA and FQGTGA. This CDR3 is CASSPPTSGSNNEQFF. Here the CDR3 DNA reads TGTGCCAGCAGCCCTCCGACTAGCGGGAGCAACAATGAGCAGTTCTTC.

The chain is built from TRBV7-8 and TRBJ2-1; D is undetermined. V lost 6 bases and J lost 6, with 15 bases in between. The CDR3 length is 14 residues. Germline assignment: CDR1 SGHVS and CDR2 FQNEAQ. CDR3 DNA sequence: TGTGCCAGCAGAACCTACCCGGGCGGCAATGAGCAGTTCTTC. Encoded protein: CASRTYPGGNEQFF.

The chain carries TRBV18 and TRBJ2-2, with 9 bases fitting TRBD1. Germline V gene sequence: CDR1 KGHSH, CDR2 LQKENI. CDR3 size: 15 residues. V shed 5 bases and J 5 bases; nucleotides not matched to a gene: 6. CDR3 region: CASSSGTGSTGELFF. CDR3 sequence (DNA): TGTGCCAGCTCATCCGGGACAGGGAGTACCGGGGAGCTGTTTTTT. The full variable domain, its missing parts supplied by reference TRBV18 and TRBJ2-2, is NAGVMQNPRHLVRRRGQEARLRCSPMKGHSHVYWYRQLPEEGLKFMVYLQKENIIDESGMPKERFSAEFPKEGPSILRIQQVVRGDSAAYFCASSSGTGSTGELFFGEGSRLTVL.

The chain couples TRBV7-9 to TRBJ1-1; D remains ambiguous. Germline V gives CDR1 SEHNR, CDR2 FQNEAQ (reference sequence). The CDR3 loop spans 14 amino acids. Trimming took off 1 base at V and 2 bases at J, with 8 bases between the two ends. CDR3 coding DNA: TGTGCCAGCAGCTTAGAGATGCGAAACACTGAAGCTTTCTTT. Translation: CASSLEMRNTEAFF.

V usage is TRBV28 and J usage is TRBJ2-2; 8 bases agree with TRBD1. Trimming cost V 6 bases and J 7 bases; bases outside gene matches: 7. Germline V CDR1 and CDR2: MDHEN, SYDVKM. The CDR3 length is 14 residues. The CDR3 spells CASSRDRPIGELFF. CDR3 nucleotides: TGTGCCAGCAGCCGGGACAGGCCAATCGGGGAGCTGTTTTTT.

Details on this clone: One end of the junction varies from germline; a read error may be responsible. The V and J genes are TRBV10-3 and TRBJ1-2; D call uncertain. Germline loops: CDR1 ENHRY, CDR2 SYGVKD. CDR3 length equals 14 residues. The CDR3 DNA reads TGTGCCATCAGTGAGTCGGCACAGAACTCTGGCTACACCTTC. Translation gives CAISESAQNSGYTF.

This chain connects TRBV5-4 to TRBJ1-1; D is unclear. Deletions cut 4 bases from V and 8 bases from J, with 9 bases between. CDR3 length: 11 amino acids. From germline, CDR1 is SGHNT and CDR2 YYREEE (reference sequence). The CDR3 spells CASSHSGEAFF. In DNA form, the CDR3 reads TGTGCCAGCAGCCACAGTGGAGAAGCTTTCTTT.

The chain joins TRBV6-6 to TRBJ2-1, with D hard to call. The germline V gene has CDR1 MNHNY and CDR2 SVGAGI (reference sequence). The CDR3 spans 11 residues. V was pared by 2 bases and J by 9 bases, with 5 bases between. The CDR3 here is CASSYHGEQFF. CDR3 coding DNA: TGTGCCAGCAGTTACCACGGTGAGCAGTTCTTC.

This chain's CDR3 is CASMPMGGITEAFF. The CDR3 nucleotides are TGCGCCAGCATGCCCATGGGAGGGATCACTGAAGCTTTCTTT. The V and J genes are TRBV5-1 and TRBJ1-1; D is unclear. The CDR3 spans 14 residues. CDR1 and CDR2 (germline): SGHRS, YFSETQ. Trimming took off 6 bases at V and 4 bases at J, with 16 bases between the two ends.

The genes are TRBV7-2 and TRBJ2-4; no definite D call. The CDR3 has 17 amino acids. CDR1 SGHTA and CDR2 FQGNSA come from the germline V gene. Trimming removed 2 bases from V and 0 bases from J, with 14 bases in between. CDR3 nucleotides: TGTGCCAGCAGCTTAAGGTCATCCTATCTAGCCAAAAACATTCAGTACTTC. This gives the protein CASSLRSSYLAKNIQYF.

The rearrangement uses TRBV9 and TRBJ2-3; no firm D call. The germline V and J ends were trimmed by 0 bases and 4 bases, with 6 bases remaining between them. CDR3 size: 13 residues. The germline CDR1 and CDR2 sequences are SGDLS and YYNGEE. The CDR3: CASSVEDADTQYF. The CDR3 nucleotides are TGTGCCAGCAGCGTAGAGGATGCAGATACGCAGTATTTT. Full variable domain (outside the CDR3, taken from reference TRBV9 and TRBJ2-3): DSGVTQTPKHLITATGQRVTLRCSPRSGDLSVYWYQQSLDQGLQFLIQYYNGEERAKGNILERFSAQQFPDLHSELNLSSLELGDSALYFCASSVEDADTQYFGPGTRLTVL.

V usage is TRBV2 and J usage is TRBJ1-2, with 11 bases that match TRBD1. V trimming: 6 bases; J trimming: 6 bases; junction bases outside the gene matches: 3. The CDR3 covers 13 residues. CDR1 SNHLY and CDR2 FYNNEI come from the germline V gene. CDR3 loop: CASSGQGANGYTF. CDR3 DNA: TGTGCCAGCAGCGGACAGGGGGCTAATGGCTACACCTTC.

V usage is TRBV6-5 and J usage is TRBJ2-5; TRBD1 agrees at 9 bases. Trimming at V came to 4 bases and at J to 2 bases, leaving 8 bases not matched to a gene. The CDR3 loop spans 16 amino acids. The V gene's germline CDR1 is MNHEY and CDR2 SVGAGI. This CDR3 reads CASSWYGDREQETQYF. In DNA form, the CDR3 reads TGTGCCAGCAGTTGGTATGGGGACAGGGAACAAGAGACCCAGTACTTC.

The CDR3 DNA is TGTGCCAGCAGTTTATTAGGATCCGGTCCTATGAGCTCCTACGAGCAGTACTTC. It translates to CASSLLGSGPMSSYEQYF. V gene TRBV28 combines with J gene TRBJ2-7, with D unresolved. V dropped 1 base and J dropped 0 bases, with 19 bases sitting between them. The CDR3 runs 18 residues. Germline V gene data show CDR1 as MDHEN and CDR2 as SYDVKM. Complete variable domain (other parts from reference TRBV28 and TRBJ2-7): DVKVTQSSRYLVKRTGEKVFLECVQDMDHENMFWYRQDPGLGLRLIYFSYDVKMKEKGDIPEGYSVSREKKERFSLILESASTNQTSMYLCASSLLGSGPMSSYEQYFGPGTRLTVT.

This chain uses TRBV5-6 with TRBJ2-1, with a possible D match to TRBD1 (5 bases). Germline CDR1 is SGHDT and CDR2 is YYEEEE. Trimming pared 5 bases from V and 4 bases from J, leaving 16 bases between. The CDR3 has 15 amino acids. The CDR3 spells CASSRLAGPYNEQFF. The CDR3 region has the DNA TGTGCCAGCAGTAGGTTAGCAGGGCCATACAATGAGCAGTTCTTC. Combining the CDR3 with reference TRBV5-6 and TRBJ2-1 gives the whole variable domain DAGVTQSPTHLIKTRGQQVTLRCSPKSGHDTVSWYQQALGQGPQFIFQYYEEEERQRGNFPDRFSGHQFPNYSSELNVNALLLGDSALYLCASSRLAGPYNEQFFGPGTRLTVL.

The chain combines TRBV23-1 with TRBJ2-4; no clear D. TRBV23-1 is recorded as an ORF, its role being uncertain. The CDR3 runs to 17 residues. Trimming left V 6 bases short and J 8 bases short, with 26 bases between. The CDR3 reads CASSRPEPRVANHIQYF. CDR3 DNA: TGCGCCAGCAGCCGCCCCGAGCCCCGGGTGGCGAACCACATTCAGTACTTC.

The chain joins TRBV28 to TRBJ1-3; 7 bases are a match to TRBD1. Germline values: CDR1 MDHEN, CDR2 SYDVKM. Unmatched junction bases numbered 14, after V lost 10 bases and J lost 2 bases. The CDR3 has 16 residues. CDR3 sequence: CATDRRQGVPGNTIYF. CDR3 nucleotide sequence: TGTGCCACCGACCGGAGACAGGGTGTTCCTGGAAACACCATATATTTT. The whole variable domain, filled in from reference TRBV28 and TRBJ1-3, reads DVKVTQSSRYLVKRTGEKVFLECVQDMDHENMFWYRQDPGLGLRLIYFSYDVKMKEKGDIPEGYSVSREKKERFSLILESASTNQTSMYLCATDRRQGVPGNTIYFGEGSWLTVV.

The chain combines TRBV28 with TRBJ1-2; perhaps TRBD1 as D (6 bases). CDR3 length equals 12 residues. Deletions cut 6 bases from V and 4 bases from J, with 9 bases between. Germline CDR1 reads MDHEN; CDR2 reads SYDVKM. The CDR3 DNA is TGTGCCAGCAGATCGGACAGCTATGGCTACACCTTC. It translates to CASRSDSYGYTF.

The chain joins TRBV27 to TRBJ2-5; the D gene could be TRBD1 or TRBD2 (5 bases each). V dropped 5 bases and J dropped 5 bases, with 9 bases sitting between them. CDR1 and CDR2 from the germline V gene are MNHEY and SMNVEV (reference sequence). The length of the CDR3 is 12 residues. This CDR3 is CASSNRRETQYF. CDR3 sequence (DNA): TGTGCCAGCAGTAACAGGAGGGAGACCCAGTACTTC.